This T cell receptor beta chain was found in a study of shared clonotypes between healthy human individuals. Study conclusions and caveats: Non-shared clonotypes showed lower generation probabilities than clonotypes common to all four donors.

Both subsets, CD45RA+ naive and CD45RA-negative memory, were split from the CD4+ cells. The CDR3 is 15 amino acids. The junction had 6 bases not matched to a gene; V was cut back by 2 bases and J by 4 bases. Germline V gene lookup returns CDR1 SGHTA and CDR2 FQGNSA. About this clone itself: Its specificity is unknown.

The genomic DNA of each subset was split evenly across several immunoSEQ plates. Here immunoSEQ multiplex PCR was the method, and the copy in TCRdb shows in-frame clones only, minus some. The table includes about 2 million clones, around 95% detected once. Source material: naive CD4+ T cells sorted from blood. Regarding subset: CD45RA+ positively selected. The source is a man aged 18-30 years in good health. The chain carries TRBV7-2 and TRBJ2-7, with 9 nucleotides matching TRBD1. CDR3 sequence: CASSLHRGQRYEQYF. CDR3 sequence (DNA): TGTGCCAGCAGCTTACACAGGGGGCAAAGATACGAGCAGTACTTC.